This T cell receptor beta chain came from a study of PD-1 blockade in classical Hodgkin lymphoma. Study observations and caveats: Newly diagnosed patients were reported to exhibit reduced baseline TCR diversity relative to healthy donors.

CDR1 is MGHRA, CDR2 YSYEKL, per germline. The V and J ends lost 2 bases and 4 bases respectively, with 8 bases between them. The length of the CDR3 is 13 residues. Sequencing used immunoSEQ multiplex PCR; TCRdb keeps in-frame clones, though not all of them. The profile shows roughly 15,000 clones, 92% of them singletons. The time point here: newly diagnosed, previously untreated cHL patient sample. Researchers used magnetic negative selection to pull out pure CD4+ T cells from thawed PBMCs. Untreated, newly diagnosed classical Hodgkin lymphoma PBMCs were used for comparison. As to this clone: What it binds is not known.

The V call is TRBV4-1, the J call TRBJ1-1; D may be TRBD1 (5 bases). The clonotype was recovered from a human donor with classical Hodgkin lymphoma. Sequenced input: CD4+ T cells from blood. This CDR3 is CASSQTGVTEAFF. For the CDR3, the DNA is TGCGCCAGCAGCCAAACAGGAGTCACTGAAGCTTTCTTT.